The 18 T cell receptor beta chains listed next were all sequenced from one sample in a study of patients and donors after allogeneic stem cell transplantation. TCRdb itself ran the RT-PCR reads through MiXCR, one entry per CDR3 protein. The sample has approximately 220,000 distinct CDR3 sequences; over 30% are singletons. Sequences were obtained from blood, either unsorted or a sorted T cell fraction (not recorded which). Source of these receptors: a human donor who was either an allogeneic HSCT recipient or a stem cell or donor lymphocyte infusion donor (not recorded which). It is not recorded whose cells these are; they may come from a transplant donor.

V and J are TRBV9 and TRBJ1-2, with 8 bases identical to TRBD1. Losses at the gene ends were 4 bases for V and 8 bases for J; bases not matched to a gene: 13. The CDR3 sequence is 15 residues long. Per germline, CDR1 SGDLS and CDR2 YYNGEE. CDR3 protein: CASSPQTGAVSGYTF. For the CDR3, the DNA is TGTGCCAGCAGCCCACAGACAGGGGCGGTAAGCGGCTACACCTTC. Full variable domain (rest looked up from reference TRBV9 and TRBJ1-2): DSGVTQTPKHLITATGQRVTLRCSPRSGDLSVYWYQQSLDQGLQFLIQYYNGEERAKGNILERFSAQQFPDLHSELNLSSLELGDSALYFCASSPQTGAVSGYTFGSGTRLTVV.

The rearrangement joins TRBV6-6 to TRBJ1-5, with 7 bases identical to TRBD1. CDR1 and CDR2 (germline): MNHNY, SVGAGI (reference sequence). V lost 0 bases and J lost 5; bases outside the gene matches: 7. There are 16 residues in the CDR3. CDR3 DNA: TGTGCCAGCAGTTACTCGAAGGGGGCGGACCATCAGCCCCAGCATTTT. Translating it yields CASSYSKGADHQPQHF.

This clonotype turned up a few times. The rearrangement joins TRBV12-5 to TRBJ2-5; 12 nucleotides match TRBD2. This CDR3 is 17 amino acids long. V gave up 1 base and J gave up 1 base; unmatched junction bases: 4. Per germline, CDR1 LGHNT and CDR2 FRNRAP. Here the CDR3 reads CASGLAVLAGGQETQYF. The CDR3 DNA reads TGTGCTAGTGGTTTGGCGGTACTAGCGGGGGGCCAAGAGACCCAGTACTTC.

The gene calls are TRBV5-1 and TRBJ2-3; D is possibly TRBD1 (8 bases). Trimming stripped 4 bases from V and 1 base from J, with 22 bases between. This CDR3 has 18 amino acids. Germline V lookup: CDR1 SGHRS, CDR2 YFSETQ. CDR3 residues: CASSTGDRGGPRTDTQYF. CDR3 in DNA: TGCGCCAGCAGCACTGGTGACAGGGGAGGGCCCCGCACAGATACGCAGTATTTT.

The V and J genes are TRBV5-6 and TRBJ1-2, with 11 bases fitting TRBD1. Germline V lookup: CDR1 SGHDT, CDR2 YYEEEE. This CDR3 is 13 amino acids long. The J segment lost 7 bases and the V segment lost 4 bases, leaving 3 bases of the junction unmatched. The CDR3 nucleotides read TGTGCCAGCAGCGTGGACAGGGGGCCTGGCTACACCTTC. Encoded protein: CASSVDRGPGYTF.

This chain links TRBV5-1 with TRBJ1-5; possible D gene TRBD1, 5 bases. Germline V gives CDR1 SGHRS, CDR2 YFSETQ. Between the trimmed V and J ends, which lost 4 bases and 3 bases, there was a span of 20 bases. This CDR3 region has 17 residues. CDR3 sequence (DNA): TGCGCCAGCAGCCCAGGGACCGGAGCCCCGAACAATCAGCCCCAGCATTTT. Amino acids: CASSPGTGAPNNQPQHF. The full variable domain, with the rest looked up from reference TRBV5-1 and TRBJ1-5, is KAGVTQTPRYLIKTRGQQVTLSCSPISGHRSVSWYQQTPGQGLQFLFEYFSETQRNKGNFPGRFSGRQFSNSRSEMNVSTLELGDSALYLCASSPGTGAPNNQPQHFGDGTRLSIL.

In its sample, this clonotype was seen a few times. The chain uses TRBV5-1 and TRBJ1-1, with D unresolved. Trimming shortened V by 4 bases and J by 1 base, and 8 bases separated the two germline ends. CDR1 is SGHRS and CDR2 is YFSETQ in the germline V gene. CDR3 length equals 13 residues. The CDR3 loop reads CASSQNPNTEAFF. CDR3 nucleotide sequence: TGCGCCAGCAGCCAAAACCCGAACACTGAAGCTTTCTTT.

As DNA, the CDR3 is TGTGCCAGCAGCTTAGTTGAGCGGGGGTTGTATTTAAATGAGCAGTTCTTC. Translating gives CASSLVERGLYLNEQFF. The gene calls are TRBV7-8 and TRBJ2-1, with 8 bases aligning to TRBD2. V shed 1 base and J 7 bases; nucleotides not matched to a gene: 12. This CDR3 is built from 17 residues. Per germline, CDR1 SGHVS and CDR2 FQNEAQ.

CDR3: CSAREAGGLVRELFF. The CDR3 region has the DNA TGCAGTGCTAGAGAAGCGGGGGGACTTGTCCGGGAGCTGTTTTTT. This rearrangement joins TRBV20-1 to TRBJ2-2, with 9 bases matching TRBD2. This CDR3 region has 15 residues. J gave up 9 bases and V 0 bases, and 8 bases lay outside the gene matches. From germline, CDR1 is DFQATT and CDR2 SNEGSKA (reference sequence).

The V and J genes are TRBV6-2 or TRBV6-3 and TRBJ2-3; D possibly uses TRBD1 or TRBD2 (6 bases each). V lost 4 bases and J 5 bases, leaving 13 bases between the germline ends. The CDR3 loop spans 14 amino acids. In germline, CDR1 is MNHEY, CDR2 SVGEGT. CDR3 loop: CASSSNREVDTQYF. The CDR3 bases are TGTGCCAGCAGTTCTAACAGGGAGGTAGATACGCAGTATTTT.

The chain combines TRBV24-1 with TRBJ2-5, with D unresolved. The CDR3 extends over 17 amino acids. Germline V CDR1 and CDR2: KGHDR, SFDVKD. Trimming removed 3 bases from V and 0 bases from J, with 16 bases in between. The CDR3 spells CATSDHRLSLNQETQYF. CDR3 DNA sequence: TGTGCCACCAGTGATCACCGACTTTCCCTGAACCAAGAGACCCAGTACTTC.

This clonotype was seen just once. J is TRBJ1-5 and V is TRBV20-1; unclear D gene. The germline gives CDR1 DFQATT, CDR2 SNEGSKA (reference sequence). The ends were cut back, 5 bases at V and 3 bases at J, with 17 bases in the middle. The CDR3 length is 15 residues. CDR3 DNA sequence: TGCAGTGCTCGGACCACAGCCACTAACAATCAGCCCCAGCATTTT. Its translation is CSARTTATNNQPQHF.

The CDR3 is CASSSTGTYEQYF. CDR3 DNA sequence: TGCGCCAGCAGCTCGACAGGGACCTACGAGCAGTACTTC. The rearrangement joins TRBV5-1 to TRBJ2-7; TRBD1 matches at 7 bases. V shed 3 bases and J 2 bases; nucleotides not matched to a gene: 2. CDR3 length equals 13 residues. The germline gives CDR1 SGHRS, CDR2 YFSETQ.

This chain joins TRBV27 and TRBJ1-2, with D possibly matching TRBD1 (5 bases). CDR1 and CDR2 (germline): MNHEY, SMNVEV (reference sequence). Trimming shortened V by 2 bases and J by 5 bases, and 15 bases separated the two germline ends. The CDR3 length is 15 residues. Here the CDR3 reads CASSLRGSGPYGYTF. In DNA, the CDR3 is TGTGCCAGCAGTTTAAGAGGGTCGGGACCTTATGGCTACACCTTC.

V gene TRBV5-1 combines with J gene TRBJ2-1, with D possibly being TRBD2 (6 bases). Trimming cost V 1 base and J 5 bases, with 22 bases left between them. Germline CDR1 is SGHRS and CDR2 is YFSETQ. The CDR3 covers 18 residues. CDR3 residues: CASSLMIAGGADNNEQFF. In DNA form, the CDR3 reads TGCGCCAGCAGCTTGATGATTGCTGGCGGGGCGGATAACAATGAGCAGTTCTTC.

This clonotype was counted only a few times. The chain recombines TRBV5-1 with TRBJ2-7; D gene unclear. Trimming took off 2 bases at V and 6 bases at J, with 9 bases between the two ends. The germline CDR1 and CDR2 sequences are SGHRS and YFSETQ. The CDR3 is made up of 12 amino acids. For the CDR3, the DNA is TGCGCCAGCAGCTTCAATGCAGGCGAGCAGTACTTC. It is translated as CASSFNAGEQYF. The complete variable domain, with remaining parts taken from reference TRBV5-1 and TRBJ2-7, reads KAGVTQTPRYLIKTRGQQVTLSCSPISGHRSVSWYQQTPGQGLQFLFEYFSETQRNKGNFPGRFSGRQFSNSRSEMNVSTLELGDSALYLCASSFNAGEQYFGPGTRLTVT.

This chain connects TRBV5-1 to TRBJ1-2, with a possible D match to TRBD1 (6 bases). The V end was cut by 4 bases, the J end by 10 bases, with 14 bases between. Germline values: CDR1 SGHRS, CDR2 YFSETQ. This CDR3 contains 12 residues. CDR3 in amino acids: CASSPDSQFYTF. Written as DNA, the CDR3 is TGCGCCAGCAGCCCGGACAGCCAATTCTACACCTTC.

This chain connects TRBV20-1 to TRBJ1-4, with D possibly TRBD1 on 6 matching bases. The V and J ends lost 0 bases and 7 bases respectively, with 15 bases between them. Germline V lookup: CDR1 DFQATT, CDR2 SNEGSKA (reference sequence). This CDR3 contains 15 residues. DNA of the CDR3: TGCAGTGCTAGAGATCAAGGACAGCTTCGTGAAAAACTGTTTTTT. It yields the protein CSARDQGQLREKLFF.